Sequencing of this T cell receptor beta chain was carried out in a study of blood T cells in healthy people across ages. The V and J ends lost 8 bases and 7 bases, in that order; junction bases with no gene match: 13. Germline CDR1 SGHAT, CDR2 FQNNGV. The CDR3 extends over 14 amino acids. A second PCR, run for about 7 to 11 cycles, used a sample-barcoded 5' primer plus a J-beta primer mix. TCRdb redid the calling of the 5' RACE reads with MiXCR, one entry per CDR3 protein. The repertoire consists of around 1,000,000 distinct CDR3 sequences, with 20% to 25% occurring once and the leading ten covering less than 0.85%. The data were also submitted as part of a second study, on T cells of mothers and their children.

Input material: blood. This sequence was found in a girl aged 2 to 10 in good health. The chain joins TRBV11-2 to TRBJ2-7, with 8 bases matching TRBD1. The chain's CDR3 is CASDAGTGVGEQYF. The DNA of the CDR3 is TGTGCCAGCGATGCCGGGACAGGAGTGGGGGAGCAGTACTTC.